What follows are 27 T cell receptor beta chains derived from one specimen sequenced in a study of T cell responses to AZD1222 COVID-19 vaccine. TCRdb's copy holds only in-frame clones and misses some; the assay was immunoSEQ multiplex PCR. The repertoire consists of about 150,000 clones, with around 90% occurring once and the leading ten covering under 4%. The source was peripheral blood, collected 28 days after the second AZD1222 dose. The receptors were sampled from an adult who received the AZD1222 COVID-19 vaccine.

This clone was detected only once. CDR3 residues: CASRHRTGGEYEQYF. CDR3 bases: TGTGCCAGCAGACATCGCACAGGGGGTGAATACGAGCAGTACTTC. The chain has TRBV7-2 and TRBJ2-7; 8 positions agree with TRBD1. J gave up 4 bases and V 6 bases, and 11 bases lay outside the gene matches. The CDR3 is made up of 15 amino acids. Germline loops: CDR1 SGHTA, CDR2 FQGNSA.

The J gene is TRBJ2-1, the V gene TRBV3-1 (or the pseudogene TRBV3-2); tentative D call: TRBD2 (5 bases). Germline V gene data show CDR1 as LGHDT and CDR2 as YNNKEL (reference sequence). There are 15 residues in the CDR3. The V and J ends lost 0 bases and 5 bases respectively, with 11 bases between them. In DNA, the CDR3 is TGTGCCAGCAGCCAAGAGACACTAGTTGACAATGAGCAGTTCTTC. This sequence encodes CASSQETLVDNEQFF.

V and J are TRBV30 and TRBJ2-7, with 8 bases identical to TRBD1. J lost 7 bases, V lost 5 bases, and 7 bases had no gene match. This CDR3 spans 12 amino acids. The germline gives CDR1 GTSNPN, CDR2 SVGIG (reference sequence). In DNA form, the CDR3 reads TGTGCCTGGGCGTACAGGGGGAGGGAGCAGTACTTC. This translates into CAWAYRGREQYF.

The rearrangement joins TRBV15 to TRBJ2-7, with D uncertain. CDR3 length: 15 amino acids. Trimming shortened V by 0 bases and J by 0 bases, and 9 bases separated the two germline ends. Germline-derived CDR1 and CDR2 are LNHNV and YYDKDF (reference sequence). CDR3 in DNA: TGTGCCACCAGCAGAGATGCCAGTAGCTCCTACGAGCAGTACTTC. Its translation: CATSRDASSSYEQYF.

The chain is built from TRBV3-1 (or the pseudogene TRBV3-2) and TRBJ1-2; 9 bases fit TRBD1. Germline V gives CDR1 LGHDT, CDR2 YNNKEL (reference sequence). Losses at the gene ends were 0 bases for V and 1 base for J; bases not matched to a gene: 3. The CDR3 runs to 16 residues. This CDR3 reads CASSQEGTGSNYGYTF. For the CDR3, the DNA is TGTGCCAGCAGCCAAGAAGGGACAGGGAGTAACTATGGCTACACCTTC.

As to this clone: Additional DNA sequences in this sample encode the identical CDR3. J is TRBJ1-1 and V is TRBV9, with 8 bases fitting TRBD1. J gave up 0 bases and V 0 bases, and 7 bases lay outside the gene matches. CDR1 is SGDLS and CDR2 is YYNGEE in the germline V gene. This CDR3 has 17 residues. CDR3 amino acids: CASSVDPPGGMNTEAFF. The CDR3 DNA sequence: TGTGCCAGCAGCGTAGATCCCCCAGGGGGCATGAACACTGAAGCTTTCTTT.

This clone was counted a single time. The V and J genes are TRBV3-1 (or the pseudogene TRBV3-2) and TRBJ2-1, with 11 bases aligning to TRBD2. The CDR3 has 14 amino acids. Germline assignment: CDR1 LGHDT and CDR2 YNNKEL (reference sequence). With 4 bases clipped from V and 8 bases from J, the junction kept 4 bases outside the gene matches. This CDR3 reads CASSPSGGTDEQFF. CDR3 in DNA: TGTGCCAGCAGCCCTAGCGGGGGGACGGATGAGCAGTTCTTC.

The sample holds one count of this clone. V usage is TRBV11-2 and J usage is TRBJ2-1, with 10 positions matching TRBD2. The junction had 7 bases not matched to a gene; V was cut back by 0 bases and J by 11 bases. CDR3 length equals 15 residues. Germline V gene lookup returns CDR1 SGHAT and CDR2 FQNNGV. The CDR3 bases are TGTGCCAGCAGCTTAGAACCTAGCGGGAGAGGTAAGCAGTTCTTC. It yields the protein CASSLEPSGRGKQFF.

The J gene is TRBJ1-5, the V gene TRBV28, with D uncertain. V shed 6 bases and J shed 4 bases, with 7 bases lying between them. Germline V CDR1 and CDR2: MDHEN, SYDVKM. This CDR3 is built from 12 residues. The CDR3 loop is CASREENQPQHF. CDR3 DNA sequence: TGTGCCAGCAGGGAGGAGAATCAGCCCCAGCATTTT.

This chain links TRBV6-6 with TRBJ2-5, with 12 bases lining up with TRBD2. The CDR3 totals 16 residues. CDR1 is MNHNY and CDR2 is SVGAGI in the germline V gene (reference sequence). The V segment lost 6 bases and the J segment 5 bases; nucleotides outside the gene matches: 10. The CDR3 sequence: CASRPPTSGRSETQYF. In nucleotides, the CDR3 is TGTGCCAGCAGGCCCCCGACTAGCGGGAGAAGCGAGACCCAGTACTTC.

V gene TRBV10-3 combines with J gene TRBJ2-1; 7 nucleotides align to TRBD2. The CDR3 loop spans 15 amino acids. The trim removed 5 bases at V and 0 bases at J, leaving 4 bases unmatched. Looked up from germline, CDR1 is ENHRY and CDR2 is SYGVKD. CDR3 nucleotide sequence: TGTGCCATCAGTACTAGCGCGAGCTCCTACAATGAGCAGTTCTTC. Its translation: CAISTSASSYNEQFF.

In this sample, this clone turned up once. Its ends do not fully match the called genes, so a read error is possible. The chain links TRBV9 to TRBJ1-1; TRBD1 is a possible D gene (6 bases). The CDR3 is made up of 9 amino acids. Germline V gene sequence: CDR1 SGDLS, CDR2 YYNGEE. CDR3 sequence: CASSPRDNF. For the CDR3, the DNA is TGTGCCAGCAGCCCCCGGGACAACTTT. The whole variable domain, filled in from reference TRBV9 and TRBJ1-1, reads DSGVTQTPKHLITATGQRVTLRCSPRSGDLSVYWYQQSLDQGLQFLIQYYNGEERAKGNILERFSAQQFPDLHSELNLSSLELGDSALYFCASSPRDNFGQGTRLTVV.

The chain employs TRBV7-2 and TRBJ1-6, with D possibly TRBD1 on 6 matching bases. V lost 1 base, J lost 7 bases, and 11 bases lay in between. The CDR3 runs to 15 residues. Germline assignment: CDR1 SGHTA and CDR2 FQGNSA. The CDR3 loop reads CASSLGGTLNSPLHF. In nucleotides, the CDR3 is TGTGCCAGCAGCTTAGGGGGGACACTGAATTCACCCCTCCACTTT. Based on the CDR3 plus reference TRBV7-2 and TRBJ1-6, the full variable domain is GAGVSQSPSNKVTEKGKDVELRCDPISGHTALYWYRQSLGQGLEFLIYFQGNSAPDKSGLPSDRFSAERTGGSVSTLTIQRTQQEDSAVYLCASSLGGTLNSPLHFGNGTRLTVT.

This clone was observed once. The CDR3 DNA sequence: TGCGCCAGGCCCCGGACTAGCGGGAGGGCCGTGAAGACCCAGTACTTC. Its protein is CARPRTSGRAVKTQYF. J is TRBJ2-5 and V is TRBV5-1; 15 nucleotides line up with TRBD2. Germline lookup yields CDR1 SGHRS and CDR2 YFSETQ. The ends lost 8 bases at V and 6 bases at J; junction bases unmatched: 11. The CDR3 runs 16 residues.

CDR3 in amino acids: CATVDRAYTEAFF. For the CDR3, the DNA is TGTGCCACCGTAGACAGGGCATACACTGAAGCTTTCTTT. The V call is TRBV2, the J call TRBJ1-1; 7 bases align to TRBD1. Trimming removed 10 bases from V and 3 bases from J; junction bases left unmatched: 8. The CDR3 extends over 13 amino acids. Germline V gene data show CDR1 as SNHLY and CDR2 as FYNNEI.

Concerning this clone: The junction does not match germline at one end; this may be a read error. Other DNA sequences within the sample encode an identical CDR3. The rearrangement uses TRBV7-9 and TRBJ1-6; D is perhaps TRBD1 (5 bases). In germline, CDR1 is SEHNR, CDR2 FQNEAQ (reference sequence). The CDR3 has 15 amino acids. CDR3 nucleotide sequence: TGTGCCAGCAGCCCCCAGCAGACAGATAATTCACCCCTTCACTTT. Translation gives CASSPQQTDNSPLHF.

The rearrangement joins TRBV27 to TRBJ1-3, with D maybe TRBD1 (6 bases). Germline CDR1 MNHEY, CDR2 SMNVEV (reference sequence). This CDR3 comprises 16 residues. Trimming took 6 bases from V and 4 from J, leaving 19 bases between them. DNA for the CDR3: TGTGCCAGCAGCCCGATGGCGGGGGGGCGGGGAAACACCATATATTTT. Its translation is CASSPMAGGRGNTIYF.

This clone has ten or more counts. DNA for the CDR3: TGTGCCAGCAACGATTACAGGGGCCACGAGCAGTACTTC. This sequence encodes CASNDYRGHEQYF. The V call is TRBV27, the J call TRBJ2-7, with TRBD1 matching 7 bases. CDR3 length equals 13 residues. V lost 7 bases, J lost 5 bases, and 8 bases stayed unmatched. CDR1 MNHEY and CDR2 SMNVEV come from the germline V gene (reference sequence).

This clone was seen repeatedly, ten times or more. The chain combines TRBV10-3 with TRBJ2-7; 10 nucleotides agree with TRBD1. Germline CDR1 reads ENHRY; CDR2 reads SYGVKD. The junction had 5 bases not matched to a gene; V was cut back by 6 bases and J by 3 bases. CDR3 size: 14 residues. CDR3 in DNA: TGTGCCATCAGAGGGACAGGGGATATCTACGAGCAGTACTTC. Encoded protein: CAIRGTGDIYEQYF.

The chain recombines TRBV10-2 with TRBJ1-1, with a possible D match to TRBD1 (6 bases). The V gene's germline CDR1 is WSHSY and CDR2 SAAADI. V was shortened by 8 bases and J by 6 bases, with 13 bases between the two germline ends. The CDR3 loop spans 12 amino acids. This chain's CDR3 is CASREGGAEAFF. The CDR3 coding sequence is TGCGCCAGCCGCGAGGGGGGTGCTGAAGCTTTCTTT.

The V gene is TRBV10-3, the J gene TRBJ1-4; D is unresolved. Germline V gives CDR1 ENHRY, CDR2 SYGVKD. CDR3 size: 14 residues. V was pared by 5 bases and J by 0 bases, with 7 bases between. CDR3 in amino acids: CAISPESTNEKLFF. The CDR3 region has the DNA TGTGCCATCAGTCCGGAATCAACTAATGAAAAACTGTTTTTT.

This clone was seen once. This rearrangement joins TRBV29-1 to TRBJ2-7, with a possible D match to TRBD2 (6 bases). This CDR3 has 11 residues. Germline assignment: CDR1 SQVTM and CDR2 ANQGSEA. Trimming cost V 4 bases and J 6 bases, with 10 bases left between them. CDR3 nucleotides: TGCAGCGTTGGGGGGGTGCGCGAGCAGTACTTC. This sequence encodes CSVGGVREQYF.

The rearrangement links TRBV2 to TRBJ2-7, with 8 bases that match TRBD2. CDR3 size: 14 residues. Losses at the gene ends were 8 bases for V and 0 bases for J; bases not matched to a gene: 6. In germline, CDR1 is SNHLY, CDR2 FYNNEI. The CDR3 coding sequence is TGTGCCAGCCTTAGCGGGACCTACTCCTACGAGCAGTACTTC. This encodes CASLSGTYSYEQYF. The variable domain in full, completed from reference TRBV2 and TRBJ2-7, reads EPEVTQTPSHQVTQMGQEVILRCVPISNHLYFYWYRQILGQKVEFLVSFYNNEISEKSEIFDDQFSVERPDGSNFTLKIRSTKLEDSAMYFCASLSGTYSYEQYFGPGTRLTVT.

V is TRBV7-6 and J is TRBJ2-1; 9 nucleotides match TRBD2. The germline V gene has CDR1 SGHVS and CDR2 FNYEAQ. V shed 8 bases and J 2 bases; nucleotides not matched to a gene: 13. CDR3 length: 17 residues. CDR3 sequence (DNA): TGTGCCAGCGGGTCCTTAGGCGGGAGGGCCGCCTACAATGAGCAGTTCTTC. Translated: CASGSLGGRAAYNEQFF.

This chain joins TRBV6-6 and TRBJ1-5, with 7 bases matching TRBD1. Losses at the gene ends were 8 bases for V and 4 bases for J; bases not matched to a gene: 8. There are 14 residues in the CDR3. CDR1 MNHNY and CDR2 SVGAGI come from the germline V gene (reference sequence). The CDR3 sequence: CASGLQGSNQPQHF. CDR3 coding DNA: TGTGCCAGCGGATTACAGGGGAGTAATCAGCCCCAGCATTTT.

CDR3 loop: CASSIAEGAGELFF. The DNA of the CDR3 is TGTGCCAGTAGTATAGCAGAGGGAGCCGGGGAGCTGTTTTTT. The J gene is TRBJ2-2, the V gene TRBV19; D perhaps matches TRBD2 (5 bases). There are 14 residues in the CDR3. The V end lost 1 base, the J end lost 6 bases, and 9 bases lay between the germline ends. Germline V gene lookup returns CDR1 LNHDA and CDR2 SQIVND (reference sequence). The variable domain in full, completed from reference TRBV19 and TRBJ2-2, reads DGGITQSPKYLFRKEGQNVTLSCEQNLNHDAMYWYRQDPGQGLRLIYYSQIVNDFQKGDIAEGYSVSREKKESFPLTVTSAQKNPTAFYLCASSIAEGAGELFFGEGSRLTVL.

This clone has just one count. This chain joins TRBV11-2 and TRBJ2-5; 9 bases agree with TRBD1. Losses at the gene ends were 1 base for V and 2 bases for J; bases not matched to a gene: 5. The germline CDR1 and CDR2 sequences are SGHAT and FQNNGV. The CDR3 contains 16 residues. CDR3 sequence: CASSLGGTGLQETQYF. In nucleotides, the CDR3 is TGTGCCAGCAGCTTAGGGGGGACAGGGCTTCAAGAGACCCAGTACTTC.